This T cell receptor (beta chain) was observed in a study of blood T cell repertoires in COVID-19. The assay was immunoSEQ multiplex PCR, and TCRdb's table has in-frame clones only and misses some. This sample has 150,000 or so clones, with about 87% found just once. V was trimmed by 6 bases and J by 7 bases, leaving 12 bases between them. In germline, CDR1 is MNHEY, CDR2 SVGAGI. This CDR3 is built from 12 residues. The TCR was taken from a man in his fifties or sixties with COVID-19, enrolled during active disease. The sequenced sample was peripheral blood. The V and J genes are TRBV6-5 and TRBJ1-2, with unresolved D. The CDR3 DNA reads as TGTGCCAGCAGACGACCGGGAGGTGGCTACACCTTC. It yields the protein CASRRPGGGYTF.